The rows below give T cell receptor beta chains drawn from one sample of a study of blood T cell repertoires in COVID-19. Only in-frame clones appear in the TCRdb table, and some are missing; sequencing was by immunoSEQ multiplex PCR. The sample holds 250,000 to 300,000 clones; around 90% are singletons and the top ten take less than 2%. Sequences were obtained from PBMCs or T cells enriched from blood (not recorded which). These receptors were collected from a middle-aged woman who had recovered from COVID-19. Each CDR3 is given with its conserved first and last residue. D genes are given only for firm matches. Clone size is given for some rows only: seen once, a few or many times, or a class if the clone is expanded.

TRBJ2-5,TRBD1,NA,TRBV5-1,CASSFNGQEETQYF,TGCGCCAGCAGCTTTAATGGACAGGAAGAGACCCAGTACTTC
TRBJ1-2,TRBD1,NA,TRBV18,CASHSSSGQTYGYTF,TGTGCCAGCCACTCCTCGTCGGGACAGACCTATGGCTACACCTTC
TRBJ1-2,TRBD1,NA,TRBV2,CASSEVNRGMGYTF,TGTGCCAGCAGTGAAGTTAACAGGGGAATGGGCTACACCTTC
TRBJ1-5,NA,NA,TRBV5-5,CASSLGVGNQPQHF,TGTGCCAGCAGCTTGGGAGTAGGCAATCAGCCCCAGCATTTT
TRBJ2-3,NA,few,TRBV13,CASSTGGSFTDTQYF,TGTGCCAGCAGCACCGGGGGTTCTTTTACAGATACGCAGTATTTT
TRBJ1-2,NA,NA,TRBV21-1,CASSKARGAPRSYGYTF,TGTGCCAGCAGCAAAGCGCGCGGGGCGCCCCGTAGCTATGGCTACACCTTC
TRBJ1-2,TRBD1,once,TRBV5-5,CASSPGTATNYGYTF,TGTGCCAGCAGCCCCGGGACAGCGACTAACTATGGCTACACCTTC
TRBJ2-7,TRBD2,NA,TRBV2,CASRRAGASYEQYF,TGTGCCAGCAGGCGAGCGGGGGCCTCCTACGAGCAGTACTTC
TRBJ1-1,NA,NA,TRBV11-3,CASSFQKNTEAFF,TGTGCCAGCAGCTTTCAGAAGAACACTGAAGCTTTCTTT
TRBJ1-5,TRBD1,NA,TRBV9,CASSQQGTGPPQHF,TGTGCCAGCAGTCAACAGGGGACGGGTCCGCCCCAGCATTTT
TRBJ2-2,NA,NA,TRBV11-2,CASSLELHRGRNTGELFF,TGTGCCAGCAGCTTAGAACTTCACCGGGGGAGGAACACCGGGGAGCTGTTTTTT
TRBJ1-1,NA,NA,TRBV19,CASSILGGDTEAFF,TGTGCCAGTAGTATACTGGGAGGAGACACTGAAGCTTTCTTT
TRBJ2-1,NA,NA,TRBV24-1,CATSDHRRTDNEQFF,TGTGCCACCAGTGACCACCGGCGTACAGACAATGAGCAGTTCTTC
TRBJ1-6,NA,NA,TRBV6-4,CASSPSGVSGYNSPLHF,TGTGCCAGCAGCCCATCAGGGGTCAGCGGCTATAATTCACCCCTCCACTTT
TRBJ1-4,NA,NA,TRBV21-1,CASRGHCTGRHNEKLFF,TGTGCCAGCAGGGGACATTGTACAGGCCGACACAATGAAAAACTGTTTTTT
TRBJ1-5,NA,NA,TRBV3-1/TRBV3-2,CASSQRGNQPQHF,TGTGCCAGCAGCCAAAGGGGAAATCAGCCCCAGCATTTT
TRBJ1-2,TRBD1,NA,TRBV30,CAWSVQGAGGYTF,TGTGCCTGGAGTGTCCAGGGGGCAGGGGGCTACACCTTC
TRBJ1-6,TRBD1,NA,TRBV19,CASRARGTGSSPLHF,TGTGCCAGTAGGGCTCGGGGGACAGGCTCTTCACCCCTCCACTTT
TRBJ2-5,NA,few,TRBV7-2,CASSLAEQETQYF,TGTGCCAGCAGCTTAGCAGAGCAAGAGACCCAGTACTTC
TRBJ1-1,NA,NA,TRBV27,CASSGEGRTGTEAFF,TGTGCCAGCAGTGGGGAGGGTAGGACCGGCACTGAAGCTTTCTTT
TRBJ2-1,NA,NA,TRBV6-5,CATGVANTYNEQFF,TGTGCCACTGGGGTAGCGAACACCTACAATGAGCAGTTCTTC
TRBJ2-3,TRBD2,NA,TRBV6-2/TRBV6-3,CASSALVGAGRLNTQYF,TGTGCCAGCAGTGCCCTGGTTGGAGCGGGAAGGCTAAATACGCAGTATTTT
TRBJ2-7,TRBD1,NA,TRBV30,CAWCPLGGQGYEQYF,TGTGCCTGGTGTCCACTTGGCGGACAGGGCTACGAGCAGTACTTC
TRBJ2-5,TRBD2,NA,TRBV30,CAWNLLAGAETQYF,TGTGCCTGGAACTTACTAGCGGGAGCAGAGACCCAGTACTTC
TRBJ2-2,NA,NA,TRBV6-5,CASSYLTGNTGELFF,TGTGCCAGCAGTTATCTGACAGGCAACACCGGGGAGCTGTTTTTT
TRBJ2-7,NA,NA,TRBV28,CASSLSRPSYEQYF,TGTGCCAGCAGTTTATCTAGACCATCCTACGAGCAGTACTTC
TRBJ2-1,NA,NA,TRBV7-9,CASSLVPLEGYNEQFF,TGTGCCAGCAGCTTAGTACCCCTGGAGGGCTACAATGAGCAGTTCTTC
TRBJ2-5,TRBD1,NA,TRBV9,CASSVGQGANQETQYF,TGTGCCAGCAGCGTAGGACAGGGGGCAAATCAAGAGACCCAGTACTTC
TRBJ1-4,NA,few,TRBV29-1,CSVGGGKEEKLFF,TGCAGCGTTGGAGGGGGTAAAGAGGAAAAACTGTTTTTT
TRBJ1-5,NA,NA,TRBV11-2,CASSFTDNQPQHF,TGTGCCAGCAGCTTCACAGATAATCAGCCCCAGCATTTT
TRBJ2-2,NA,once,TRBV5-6,CASSFTGMAARTGELFF,TGTGCCAGCAGCTTTACAGGGATGGCGGCTCGCACCGGGGAGCTGTTTTTT
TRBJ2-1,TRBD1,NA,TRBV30,CAWGTGTPEQFF,TGTGCCTGGGGGACAGGGACACCTGAGCAGTTCTTC
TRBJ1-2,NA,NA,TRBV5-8,CASSPMAGLPRGYTF,TGTGCCAGCAGCCCGATGGCGGGTCTACCACGGGGCTACACCTTC
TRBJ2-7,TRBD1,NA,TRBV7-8,CASSLQVYGDRGHEQYF,TGTGCCAGCAGCTTGCAGGTGTATGGGGACAGGGGGCACGAGCAGTACTTC
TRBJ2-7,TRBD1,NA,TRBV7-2,CASSTGTANPYEQYF,TGTGCCAGCAGCACAGGGACAGCTAACCCCTACGAGCAGTACTTC
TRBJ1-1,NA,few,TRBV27,CASPQREENFEAFF,TGTGCCAGCCCCCAGAGGGAGGAGAATTTTGAAGCTTTCTTT
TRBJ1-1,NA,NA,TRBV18,CASSPLESGKNTEAFF,TGTGCCAGCTCACCACTTGAGAGCGGAAAGAACACTGAAGCTTTCTTT
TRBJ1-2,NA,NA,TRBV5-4,CASSFSGYYGYTF,TGTGCCAGCAGCTTCAGCGGGTACTATGGCTACACCTTC
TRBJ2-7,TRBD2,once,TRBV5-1,CASRAGTSNFKDYEQYF,TGCGCCAGCAGGGCCGGGACTAGTAACTTCAAAGACTACGAGCAGTACTTC
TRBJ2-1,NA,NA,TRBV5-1,CASRQEGNEQFF,TGCGCCAGCAGACAAGAGGGCAATGAGCAGTTCTTC
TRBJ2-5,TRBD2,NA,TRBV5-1,CASRPGGMGQETQYF,TGCGCCAGCAGACCCGGGGGGATGGGACAAGAGACCCAGTACTTC
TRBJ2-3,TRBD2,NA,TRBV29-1,CSGGLAVNTDTQYF,TGCAGCGGGGGACTAGCGGTTAACACAGATACGCAGTATTTT
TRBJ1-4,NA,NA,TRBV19,CASSTPSRGLGEKLFF,TGTGCCAGTAGTACCCCCTCGCGGGGGCTAGGGGAAAAACTGTTTTTT
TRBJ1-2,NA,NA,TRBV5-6,CASSPFAANYGYTF,TGTGCCAGCAGCCCTTTTGCGGCTAACTATGGCTACACCTTC
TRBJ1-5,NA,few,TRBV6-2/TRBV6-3,CASSLDSNQPQHF,TGTGCCAGCAGTTTAGATAGCAATCAGCCCCAGCATTTT
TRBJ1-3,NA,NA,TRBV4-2,CASSQATGNTIYF,TGTGCCAGCAGCCAGGCCACAGGAAACACCATATATTTT
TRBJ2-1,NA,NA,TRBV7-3,CASRTPGDEQFF,TGTGCCAGCAGGACTCCGGGGGATGAGCAGTTCTTC
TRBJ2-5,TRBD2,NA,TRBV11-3,CASSTSGRGRAETQYF,TGTGCCAGCAGCACTAGCGGGAGAGGGCGTGCGGAGACCCAGTACTTC
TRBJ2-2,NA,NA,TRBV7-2,CASSSTRGNTGELFF,TGTGCCAGCAGCTCGACCAGGGGCAACACCGGGGAGCTGTTTTTT
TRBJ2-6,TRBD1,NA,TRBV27,CANQNRGRSSGANVLTF,TGTGCCAACCAAAACAGGGGGCGAAGCTCTGGGGCCAACGTCCTGACTTTC
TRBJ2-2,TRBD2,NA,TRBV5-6,CASSLGTRRTGELFF,TGTGCCAGCAGCTTGGGGACTAGGCGCACCGGGGAGCTGTTTTTT
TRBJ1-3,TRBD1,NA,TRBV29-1,CSAEGARGNTIYF,TGCAGCGCCGAGGGGGCGCGTGGAAACACCATATATTTT
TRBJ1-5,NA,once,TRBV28,CASSLLAPEGAQHF,TGTGCCAGCAGTTTATTGGCCCCAGAGGGAGCACAGCATTTT
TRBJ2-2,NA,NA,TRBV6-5,CASRLSGNTGELFF,TGTGCCAGCAGGCTGAGCGGGAACACCGGGGAGCTGTTTTTT
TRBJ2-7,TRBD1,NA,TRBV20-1,CSASRQGYEQYF,TGCAGTGCTAGTCGACAGGGCTACGAGCAGTACTTC